What follows are 18 T cell receptor beta chains derived from one specimen sequenced in a study of blood T cells in healthy people across ages. Alongside a J-beta primer mix, a sample-barcoded 5' primer served in a second PCR lasting roughly 7 to 11 cycles. TCRdb re-called the 5' RACE reads with MiXCR, one entry per CDR3 protein. Among 780,000 or so distinct CDR3 sequences listed, 20% to 25% were seen once. Another study also made use of these data, one on T cells of mothers and their children.

Sequencing was performed on blood. The source is a boy aged 10-17 years in good health.

This chain uses TRBV3-1 with TRBJ2-7; 7 bases are shared with TRBD1. The CDR3 is 15 amino acids. Per the germline V gene, CDR1 is LGHDT and CDR2 is YNNKEL (reference sequence). Germline trimming cut 5 bases from V and 4 bases from J; bases unmatched to any gene: 11. The CDR3 loop is CASSSRGLNPYEQYF. In DNA form, the CDR3 reads TGTGCCAGCAGCTCAAGGGGGCTCAATCCTTACGAGCAGTACTTC.

This clonotype has more than one count but fewer than ten. The chain employs TRBV16 and TRBJ1-2; possibly TRBD1 for D (5 bases). The V and J ends lost 0 bases and 2 bases respectively, with 7 bases between them. The CDR3 length is 14 residues. Germline CDR1 and CDR2: KGHSY and FQNENV. The CDR3 loop reads CASSQSSGNYGYTF. In DNA form, the CDR3 reads TGTGCCAGCAGCCAATCGTCAGGGAACTATGGCTACACCTTC.

This clonotype was counted only a few times. This chain joins TRBV28 and TRBJ2-3; 12 positions agree with TRBD2. J was trimmed by 5 bases and V by 3 bases; bases with no gene match: 9. CDR1 MDHEN and CDR2 SYDVKM come from the germline V gene. The CDR3 contains 17 residues. The CDR3 DNA reads as TGTGCCAGCAGTTTTGGGCTAGCGGGGGGGCATGGAGATACGCAGTATTTT. This translates into CASSFGLAGGHGDTQYF.

This chain uses TRBV20-1 with TRBJ1-2; 10 nucleotides agree with TRBD1. Germline loops: CDR1 DFQATT, CDR2 SNEGSKA (reference sequence). Trimming at V came to 0 bases and at J to 7 bases, leaving 8 bases not matched to a gene. The CDR3 spans 15 residues. CDR3 DNA sequence: TGCAGTGCTAGAGATAGGGACAGGGGTTCCAGTGGCTACACCTTC. Amino acids: CSARDRDRGSSGYTF.

V gene TRBV20-1 combines with J gene TRBJ2-5, with D possibly being TRBD1 (5 bases). The J call may not be correct, given that the DNA end is closer to TRBJ2-7. The germline gives CDR1 DFQATT, CDR2 SNEGSKA (reference sequence). The CDR3 runs to 12 residues. This CDR3 is CSAPGRGYEQYF. The DNA of the CDR3 is TGCAGTGCTCCCGGAAGGGGTTACGAGCAGTACTTC.

The gene calls are TRBV15 and TRBJ1-1, with no clear D. In germline, CDR1 is LNHNV, CDR2 YYDKDF (reference sequence). V lost 0 bases, J lost 9 bases, and 14 bases lay in between. This CDR3 contains 14 residues. In DNA form, the CDR3 reads TGTGCCACCAGCAGAGACACGGTGAATCCCAAAGCTTTCTTT. Translation: CATSRDTVNPKAFF.

The chain combines TRBV20-1 with TRBJ2-7; tentatively, D is TRBD2 (5 bases). V lost 3 bases and J 7 bases, leaving 25 bases between the germline ends. Germline CDR1 is DFQATT and CDR2 is SNEGSKA (reference sequence). The CDR3 is made up of 16 amino acids. Here the CDR3 DNA reads TGCAGTGCTAGGGACCACGGGAAGACTCCCCCGGAAGAGCAGTACTTC. This translates into CSARDHGKTPPEEQYF.

The DNA for the CDR3 is TGCGCCAGCAGCTTGGAATGGGCTAATGAAAAACTGTTTTTT. This codes for CASSLEWANEKLFF. The chain recombines TRBV5-1 with TRBJ1-4, with D unresolved. Germline loops: CDR1 SGHRS, CDR2 YFSETQ. The CDR3 sequence is 14 residues long. With 0 bases removed from V and 3 bases from J, the gap between germline ends came to 6 bases. Using reference TRBV5-1 and TRBJ1-4 for the parts outside the CDR3, the full variable domain is KAGVTQTPRYLIKTRGQQVTLSCSPISGHRSVSWYQQTPGQGLQFLFEYFSETQRNKGNFPGRFSGRQFSNSRSEMNVSTLELGDSALYLCASSLEWANEKLFFGSGTQLSVL.

The chain uses TRBV24-1 and TRBJ2-5; TRBD1 might be the D (7 bases). The end of the DNA aligns better with TRBJ2-7, so the J call may be wrong. The germline CDR1 and CDR2 sequences are KGHDR and SFDVKD. CDR3 length: 13 residues. The CDR3 DNA follows: TGTGCCACCAGTCGGGCCAGGGGGGCCGAGCAGTACTTC. Encoded protein: CATSRARGAEQYF.

This clonotype was seen more than once but under ten times. J is TRBJ2-1 and V is TRBV25-1, with TRBD2 matching 8 bases. Trimming cost V 6 bases and J 2 bases; bases outside gene matches: 9. Per the germline V gene, CDR1 is MGHDK and CDR2 is SYGVNS. The CDR3 totals 16 residues. This CDR3 reads CASRTTTSGAYNEQFF. The CDR3 nucleotides are TGTGCCAGCAGGACAACAACTAGCGGAGCCTACAATGAGCAGTTCTTC.

There are a few counts of this clonotype. The genes are TRBV29-1 and TRBJ1-1; D might be TRBD1 (5 bases). The CDR3 spans 12 residues. In germline, CDR1 is SQVTM, CDR2 ANQGSEA. The V end was cut by 6 bases, the J end by 8 bases, with 16 bases between. The CDR3, as DNA: TGCAGCGTATGGGATCTGACAGAAGAAGCTTTCTTT. This gives the protein CSVWDLTEEAFF.

This clonotype appeared a few times. This chain joins TRBV7-3 and TRBJ2-5, with D uncertain. Trimming pared 3 bases from V and 1 base from J, leaving 9 bases between. Per germline, CDR1 SGHTA and CDR2 FQGTGA. There are 14 residues in the CDR3. This chain's CDR3 is CASSFGPSQETQYF. The CDR3 DNA reads TGTGCCAGCAGCTTCGGACCGAGCCAAGAGACCCAGTACTTC.

J is TRBJ2-5 and V is TRBV28; D tentatively reads TRBD1 or TRBD2 (7 bases each). Germline V gives CDR1 MDHEN, CDR2 SYDVKM. CDR3 length equals 14 residues. V lost 5 bases to trimming and J lost 10 bases, with 20 bases between them. The CDR3 region has the DNA TGTGCCAGCAGTCCCGGACAGGCCTGGGAGGGCCAGTACTTC. This sequence encodes CASSPGQAWEGQYF.

V gene TRBV18 combines with J gene TRBJ2-3; 9 bases are shared with TRBD2. Germline values: CDR1 KGHSH, CDR2 LQKENI. The CDR3 sequence is 16 residues long. The ends lost 2 bases at V and 5 bases at J; junction bases unmatched: 8. The CDR3 loop is CASSPLPAGGGDTQYF. The CDR3 nucleotides read TGTGCCAGCTCACCATTACCAGCGGGGGGCGGAGATACGCAGTATTTT.

This chain uses TRBV20-1 with TRBJ1-2; TRBD1 is a possible D gene (5 bases). CDR1 is DFQATT and CDR2 is SNEGSKA in the germline V gene (reference sequence). Trimming took off 5 bases at V and 4 bases at J, with 17 bases between the two ends. The CDR3 is 14 amino acids. The CDR3: CSAPRSGGTYGYTF. The DNA of the CDR3 is TGCAGTGCTCCCAGAAGTGGGGGGACCTATGGCTACACCTTC.

This clonotype was detected only a few times. The V call is TRBV7-2, the J call TRBJ2-5, with D perhaps TRBD1 or TRBD2 (5 bases each). The CDR3 contains 14 residues. Germline CDR1 and CDR2: SGHTA and FQGNSA. Trimming cost V 5 bases and J 11 bases, with 21 bases left between them. The CDR3: CASSLDGALREQYF. In DNA form, the CDR3 reads TGTGCCAGCAGCCTCGACGGGGCCCTAAGAGAGCAGTACTTC.

The chain links TRBV20-1 to TRBJ2-7; D gene unclear. Germline loops: CDR1 DFQATT, CDR2 SNEGSKA (reference sequence). V was clipped by 1 base and J by 3 bases, with 16 bases between them. This CDR3 is 15 amino acids long. The CDR3 region has the DNA TGCAGTGCTAGAGGAGAGCAACATCTCGGCTACGAGCAGTACTTC. Protein: CSARGEQHLGYEQYF.

This chain connects TRBV28 to TRBJ2-5; D possibly corresponds to TRBD2 (6 bases). Gene TRBJ2-1 matches the end of the DNA better, so the J call may be wrong. Germline V gene sequence: CDR1 MDHEN, CDR2 SYDVKM. The CDR3 sequence is 13 residues long. CDR3 amino acids: CASCRDLYNEQFF. The CDR3 nucleotides read TGTGCCAGCTGTCGGGACTTGTACAATGAGCAGTTCTTC.